This T cell receptor (beta chain) is from a study of blood T cell repertoires in COVID-19. Across the study: Sites across the United States, Italy and Spain contributed samples from acute and convalescent COVID-19. The cDNA or gDNA used as material had been derived from T cells, B-cell-depleted T cells, or PBMCs.

Germline lookup yields CDR1 KGHDR and CDR2 SFDVKD. The CDR3 contains 15 residues. V was clipped by 4 bases and J by 7 bases; unmatched bases: 9. Authors' processing steps: Reference gene primer amplification gave nucleated cell count estimates. Profiling relied on immunoSEQ multiplex PCR, and the TCRdb table lists in-frame clones only, not all of them. For V, J and clone size, that table is used; D and trimming come from the DNA. This sample has roughly 310,000 clones, with around 87% found just once. Sample: peripheral blood. This clonotype was sampled from a woman between 45 and 60 years old with active or convalescent COVID-19. V usage is TRBV24-1 and J usage is TRBJ2-5; 9 bases agree with TRBD1. The chain's CDR3 is CATSDPTGGDGTQYF. The CDR3 nucleotides are TGTGCCACCAGTGACCCCACAGGGGGCGATGGGACCCAGTACTTC.